Listed here is a single T cell receptor (beta chain). Its antigen target is currently unknown. No base-level quality is on record; no much larger clone is a single base apart. The germline ends are 15 bases apart after V is trimmed by 0 bases and J by 5 bases. CDR3 length: 15 amino acids, cysteine to phenylalanine. Just the 45-base CDR3 DNA is kept, in frame starting at base 1. Taken from the germline V gene, the CDR1 and CDR2 loops are SGDLS and YYNGEE. This sample is drawn from a study of Ad26.COV2.S vaccination and SARS-CoV-2 variants (dated by TCRdb to the early 2020s). Broadly, across the study: Sequencing of the TCRbeta repertoire served to evaluate the specificity and breadth of SARS-CoV-2-reactive T cell receptors following Ad26.COV2.S vaccination. The TCR-sequenced set comprised about 32 samples: 19 Ad26.COV2.S vaccine recipients, 5 placebo recipients and 8 SARS-CoV-2 convalescent individuals. What the research found in general, with its limitations: The authors noted that the TCR breadth and depth analyses may have underestimated total T cell responses. Substantial breadth of spike-specific CD8+ and CD4+ T cell responses was reported after vaccination. Higher spike-specific TCR breadth was observed in Ad26.COV2.S recipients than in placebo recipients (P = 0.0014). Comparable non-spike TCR breadth was observed between vaccine and placebo recipients, consistent with only spike being contained in the vaccine.

The immunoSEQ Assay was the method used to sequence TCRbeta CDR3 regions. After extraction, genomic DNA underwent amplification by bias-controlled multiplex PCR, followed by high-throughput sequencing. The published analysis was carried out like this. To quantify the absolute abundance of each unique TCRbeta CDR3 region, sequences were collapsed and filtered. T cell fraction was estimated by normalization of TCRbeta template counts to usable DNA, with usable DNA being measured through amplification of reference genes present in all nucleated cells. Repertoire TCRs were annotated as SARS-CoV-2-specific by exact matching of V gene, CDR3 amino acid sequence and J gene to a known reactive TCR set. MIRA supplied the reference SARS-CoV-2 TCR set, which was filtered for enrichment in COVID-19-positive ImmuneCODE repertoires so that public or cross-reactive TCRs were removed. Using the MIRA antigens, annotated TCRs were further analysed by specific ORF or by position within an ORF. Breadth was defined as annotated unique rearrangements over total unique productive rearrangements; depth was the summed frequency of those rearrangements. Group comparisons of TCR breadth used two-sided Wilcoxon rank-sum tests. The source is immuneACCESS, and TCRdb retained only in-frame sequences with V and J called. Part of the clones is not carried over; for the studies checked, unresolved V genes explain less than half of this, and the remainder is unexplained. V, J and clone size were drawn from that table, and D and trimming were deduced from the DNA. This sample is represented by about 87,000 clones; less than 85% of them were singletons. The ten largest account for 16% of the sample.

The sample's time point label, in plain terms: individuals recovered from natural SARS-CoV-2 infection. The rearrangement combines TRBV9 with TRBJ2-7, with the D assignment possibly TRBD1 or TRBD2, given 5 matching bases for each. Sequencing was performed on peripheral blood, taken after recovery from COVID-19. The TCR was taken from a human donor who had recovered from COVID-19. CDR3 reads: CASSVERDPGNEQYF. The DNA sequence reads TGTGCCAGCAGCGTAGAAAGGGACCCGGGAAACGAGCAGTACTTC.